This is a list of T cell receptor beta chains from one sample in a study of cytomegalovirus exposure and HLA in healthy donors. TCRdb's table, derived via immunoSEQ multiplex PCR, lists solely in-frame clones and lacks some. The sample comprises about 240,000 clones, over 80% of which are singletons, and around 5.4% rests with the top ten. Material: PBMCs. The source is a middle-aged woman in good health and CMV-seropositive. Each CDR3 is given with its conserved first and last residue. A D gene is named only where the DNA matches it firmly. Only some rows state a clone size, as once, few, many or a class for expanded clones.

D: TRBD1; size: -; J: TRBJ1-1; V: TRBV19; CDR3: CASSIRQGDTEAFF; DNA: TGTGCCAGTAGTATCAGACAGGGGGACACTGAAGCTTTCTTT
D: -; size: -; J: TRBJ1-2; V: TRBV6-6; CDR3: CASSYQGDYGYTF; DNA: TGTGCCAGCAGTTACCAGGGTGACTATGGCTACACCTTC
D: TRBD1; size: -; J: TRBJ2-7; V: TRBV18; CDR3: CASSRTGETYEQYF; DNA: TGTGCCAGCTCACGGACAGGGGAAACCTACGAGCAGTACTTC
D: TRBD1; size: -; J: TRBJ1-5; V: TRBV19; CDR3: CASSIARGQRQPQHF; DNA: TGTGCCAGTAGTATAGCCAGGGGGCAAAGGCAGCCCCAGCATTTT
D: -; size: -; J: TRBJ2-5; V: TRBV9; CDR3: CASSWTAGETQYF; DNA: TGTGCCAGCAGTTGGACAGCCGGGGAGACCCAGTACTTC
D: TRBD1; size: -; J: TRBJ1-4; V: TRBV25-1; CDR3: CASSAGQGTRANEKLFF; DNA: TGTGCCAGCAGTGCAGGACAGGGGACGCGGGCTAATGAAAAACTGTTTTTT
D: -; size: -; J: TRBJ2-1; V: TRBV6-1; CDR3: CASSDRSSYNEQFF; DNA: TGTGCCAGCAGTGACAGAAGCTCCTACAATGAGCAGTTCTTC
D: TRBD1; size: -; J: TRBJ2-3; V: TRBV6-6; CDR3: CASSQRDRGSDTQYF; DNA: TGTGCCAGCAGCCAGAGGGACAGGGGTTCAGATACGCAGTATTTT
D: TRBD1; size: -; J: TRBJ1-2; V: TRBV6-5; CDR3: CASRSRQGIYGYTF; DNA: TGTGCCAGCAGATCGAGACAGGGAATCTATGGCTACACCTTC
D: TRBD2; size: -; J: TRBJ2-5; V: TRBV18; CDR3: CASSPRTSGREAQYF; DNA: TGTGCCAGCTCACCACGGACTAGCGGGAGGGAGGCCCAGTACTTC
D: -; size: -; J: TRBJ2-1; V: TRBV7-2; CDR3: CASSQTSGVGEQFF; DNA: TGTGCCAGCAGCCAGACCTCAGGGGTCGGTGAGCAGTTCTTC
D: TRBD2; size: -; J: TRBJ2-1; V: TRBV4-3; CDR3: CASSPFSAGTSGRVIEQFF; DNA: TGCGCCAGCAGCCCTTTTTCCGCCGGGACTAGCGGGAGAGTCATTGAGCAGTTCTTC
D: -; size: few; J: TRBJ1-5; V: TRBV6-5; CDR3: CASRGGRASNQPQHF; DNA: TGTGCCAGCAGAGGAGGTCGCGCTAGCAATCAGCCCCAGCATTTT
D: TRBD2; size: -; J: TRBJ2-1; V: TRBV7-2; CDR3: CASSLVGRAGNEQFF; DNA: TGTGCCAGCAGCTTAGTGGGGAGGGCGGGCAATGAGCAGTTCTTC
D: TRBD1; size: -; J: TRBJ2-7; V: TRBV7-9; CDR3: CASSLAPGQGVTYEQYF; DNA: TGTGCCAGCAGCTTAGCACCCGGACAGGGCGTTACCTACGAGCAGTACTTC
D: -; size: -; J: TRBJ1-2; V: TRBV19; CDR3: CASSIDVYGYTF; DNA: TGTGCCAGTAGTATAGATGTATATGGCTACACCTTC
D: -; size: once; J: TRBJ2-3; V: TRBV10-1; CDR3: CASSESDGVETSGTDTQYF; DNA: TGCGCCAGCAGTGAGTCGGATGGAGTTGAGACTTCGGGCACAGATACGCAGTATTTT
D: -; size: few; J: TRBJ1-2; V: TRBV4-3; CDR3: CASSPSLDGSYGYTF; DNA: TGCGCCAGCAGCCCGAGCCTAGACGGTAGCTATGGCTACACCTTC
D: -; size: -; J: TRBJ1-2; V: TRBV4-1; CDR3: CASSQVLQRLYGYTF; DNA: TGCGCCAGCAGCCAAGTCCTTCAGCGTCTCTATGGCTACACCTTC
D: -; size: -; J: TRBJ1-1; V: TRBV9; CDR3: CASSVETGTEAFF; DNA: TGTGCCAGCAGCGTAGAAACAGGCACTGAAGCTTTCTTT
D: TRBD2; size: -; J: TRBJ2-3; V: TRBV5-4; CDR3: CASSLAGGAYTDTQYF; DNA: TGTGCCAGCAGCTTGGCGGGGGGGGCATACACAGATACGCAGTATTTT
D: -; size: -; J: TRBJ1-1; V: TRBV30; CDR3: CAWGVIRGSEAFF; DNA: TGTGCCTGGGGTGTAATCCGAGGTTCTGAAGCTTTCTTT
D: TRBD1; size: -; J: TRBJ1-2; V: TRBV5-4; CDR3: CASSAPDRADTGYTF; DNA: TGTGCCAGCAGCGCTCCGGACAGGGCGGATACTGGCTACACCTTC
D: TRBD2; size: -; J: TRBJ2-7; V: TRBV28; CDR3: CASSPLGRVGYF; DNA: TGTGCCAGCAGTCCTCTCGGGAGGGTAGGATACTTC
D: -; size: -; J: TRBJ1-2; V: TRBV11-3; CDR3: CASSLGGEYGYTF; DNA: TGTGCCAGCAGCTTAGGGGGGGAATATGGCTACACCTTC
D: -; size: -; J: TRBJ1-5; V: TRBV7-2; CDR3: CASSLAGGNGNQPQHF; DNA: TGTGCCAGCAGCTTAGCAGGGGGTAACGGCAATCAGCCCCAGCATTTT
D: -; size: -; J: TRBJ1-1; V: TRBV6-1; CDR3: CASSEAGGHTEAFF; DNA: TGTGCCAGCAGTGAAGCGGGGGGTCACACTGAAGCTTTCTTT
D: TRBD2; size: -; J: TRBJ2-7; V: TRBV29-1; CDR3: CSVRLADSYEQYF; DNA: TGCAGCGTGCGACTAGCGGATTCCTACGAGCAGTACTTC
D: TRBD2; size: -; J: TRBJ2-7; V: TRBV5-1; CDR3: CASSFNRGDEQYF; DNA: TGCGCCAGCAGCTTCAACCGGGGGGACGAGCAGTACTTC
D: -; size: few; J: TRBJ2-5; V: TRBV27; CDR3: CASSFAGRQETQYF; DNA: TGTGCCAGCAGTTTTGCAGGGAGGCAAGAGACCCAGTACTTC
D: TRBD2; size: -; J: TRBJ2-1; V: TRBV28; CDR3: CASSTSGRGGEQFF; DNA: TGTGCCAGCAGCACTAGCGGGAGGGGGGGTGAGCAGTTCTTC
D: -; size: -; J: TRBJ2-5; V: TRBV5-4; CDR3: CASSPPYQETQYF; DNA: TGTGCCAGCAGCCCCCCGTACCAAGAGACCCAGTACTTC
D: TRBD1; size: -; J: TRBJ1-2; V: TRBV4-1; CDR3: CASSPTGSNYGYTF; DNA: TGCGCCAGCAGTCCGACAGGGTCTAACTATGGCTACACCTTC
D: -; size: -; J: TRBJ1-2; V: TRBV29-1; CDR3: CSVLPAEGDGYTF; DNA: TGCAGCGTTCTCCCTGCCGAGGGGGATGGCTACACCTTC
D: TRBD1; size: -; J: TRBJ2-3; V: TRBV11-2; CDR3: CASSVTGLDTQYF; DNA: TGTGCCAGCAGCGTGACAGGGTTGGATACGCAGTATTTT
D: -; size: -; J: TRBJ1-2; V: TRBV29-1; CDR3: CSVVGGYSGYTF; DNA: TGCAGCGTTGTGGGGGGGTATTCTGGCTACACCTTC